This entry lists 30 T cell receptor beta chains sequenced from one sample in a study of blood T cell repertoires in COVID-19. TCRdb's copy holds only in-frame clones and misses some; the assay was immunoSEQ multiplex PCR. The data contain about 230,000 clones, roughly 82% of them singletons. The sample taken for sequencing was peripheral blood. These receptors were collected from a woman aged 40 to 55 who had recovered from COVID-19.

The J gene is TRBJ2-5, the V gene TRBV7-2, with D tentatively TRBD2 (6 bases). V lost 3 bases and J lost 5, with 16 bases in between. The germline gives CDR1 SGHTA, CDR2 FQGNSA. This CDR3 region has 15 residues. The CDR3 DNA follows: TGTGCCAGCAGCTTCGATGGGAGGAGGTCGGAGACCCAGTACTTC. It encodes CASSFDGRRSETQYF.

J is TRBJ1-2 and V is TRBV20-1; 8 bases fit TRBD1. The CDR3 extends over 11 amino acids. Looked up from germline, CDR1 is DFQATT and CDR2 is SNEGSKA (reference sequence). V dropped 6 bases and J dropped 8; count of bases not matched to a gene: 5. For the CDR3, the DNA is TGCAGTGCACTGACAGGGGACGGCTACACCTTC. As protein: CSALTGDGYTF.

This clone came up a few times. The chain combines TRBV19 with TRBJ1-1, with D possibly being TRBD1 (6 bases). The CDR3 totals 15 residues. The V gene's germline CDR1 is LNHDA and CDR2 SQIVND (reference sequence). Trimming took off 5 bases at V and 4 bases at J, with 17 bases between the two ends. CDR3 residues: CASSQGQRTGTEAFF. For the CDR3, the DNA is TGTGCCAGTAGTCAAGGACAGCGAACGGGCACTGAAGCTTTCTTT.

This clone appeared a few times. The chain combines TRBV3-1 (or the pseudogene TRBV3-2) with TRBJ2-2, with TRBD2 matching over 9 bases. V lost 8 bases, J lost 4 bases, and 11 bases stayed unmatched. Germline V CDR1 and CDR2: LGHDT, YNNKEL (reference sequence). This CDR3 region has 16 residues. CDR3 nucleotides: TGTGCCAGCCGACGGCAGCGGGGGGAAAGCACCGGGGAGCTGTTTTTT. It translates to CASRRQRGESTGELFF.

This clone was detected only a few times. The rearrangement uses TRBV21-1 and TRBJ2-7; the table's TRBD1 call for D was not verified on the DNA. TRBV21-1 corresponds to a pseudogene. The CDR3 is 14 amino acids. The CDR3 DNA sequence: TGTGCCAGCAGCAAAGGTAACCACAGGGATGAGCAGTACTTC. This sequence encodes CASSKGNHRDEQYF.

J is TRBJ1-1 and V is TRBV21-1; TRBD1 was called by the table and not checked on the DNA. TRBV21-1 is a pseudogene locus. The CDR3 sequence is 15 residues long. Here the CDR3 reads CASSRNRGLDTEAFF. In DNA form, the CDR3 reads TGTGCCAGCAGCAGAAACAGGGGCCTGGACACTGAAGCTTTCTTT.

This chain uses TRBV2 with TRBJ1-2, with 8 bases lining up with TRBD1. J was trimmed by 3 bases and V by 4 bases; bases with no gene match: 4. The CDR3 is made up of 14 amino acids. Germline lookup yields CDR1 SNHLY and CDR2 FYNNEI. CDR3 sequence: CASSAQGADYGYTF. The CDR3 nucleotides read TGTGCCAGCAGTGCCCAGGGGGCAGACTATGGCTACACCTTC.

This chain connects TRBV18 to TRBJ2-7; 8 bases match TRBD2. Germline CDR1 is KGHSH and CDR2 is LQKENI. Trimming at V came to 0 bases and at J to 7 bases, leaving 11 bases not matched to a gene. The CDR3 totals 16 residues. CDR3 amino acids: CASSPPLAGMAGEQYF. CDR3 DNA sequence: TGTGCCAGCTCACCACCGTTAGCGGGGATGGCGGGGGAGCAGTACTTC.

V and J are TRBV28 and TRBJ1-1; D unresolved. Per germline, CDR1 MDHEN and CDR2 SYDVKM. V was cut by 4 bases and J by 1 base, with 13 bases left in between. The length of the CDR3 is 15 residues. CDR3 coding DNA: TGTGCCAGCAGTTCACTCACCCTAAGGAACACTGAAGCTTTCTTT. Encoded protein: CASSSLTLRNTEAFF.

The chain couples TRBV24-1 to TRBJ1-2; D is perhaps TRBD1 (5 bases). The V gene's germline CDR1 is KGHDR and CDR2 SFDVKD. The CDR3 consists of 15 residues. V shed 3 bases and J shed 4 bases, with 14 bases lying between them. The CDR3 spells CATSDPGIGGYGYTF. The CDR3 region has the DNA TGTGCCACCAGTGATCCAGGGATCGGGGGCTATGGCTACACCTTC.

This rearrangement joins TRBV5-1 to TRBJ2-7; 12 nucleotides match TRBD1. Germline CDR1 SGHRS, CDR2 YFSETQ. This CDR3 has 15 amino acids. V was pared by 0 bases and J by 4 bases, with 2 bases of the junction left unmatched. The CDR3 here is CASSLEGQGAYEQYF. CDR3 DNA sequence: TGCGCCAGCAGCTTGGAGGGACAGGGGGCGTACGAGCAGTACTTC.

This chain connects TRBV5-8 to TRBJ2-5, with 7 bases identical to TRBD1. V trimming: 4 bases; J trimming: 2 bases; junction bases outside the gene matches: 8. Germline V CDR1 and CDR2: SGHTS, YDEGEE. The CDR3 sequence is 15 residues long. For the CDR3, the DNA is TGTGCCAGCAGCGGATGGGGGACAGTGCAAGAGACCCAGTACTTC. Translating gives CASSGWGTVQETQYF.

The rearrangement uses TRBV18 and TRBJ2-5; 8 bases agree with TRBD1. Losses at the gene ends were 3 bases for V and 3 bases for J; bases not matched to a gene: 6. From germline, CDR1 is KGHSH and CDR2 LQKENI. The CDR3 covers 15 residues. The CDR3 here is CASSPRPDREETQYF. The CDR3 nucleotides read TGTGCCAGCTCACCCCGTCCGGACAGGGAAGAGACCCAGTACTTC.

The rearrangement links TRBV5-1 to TRBJ2-3; TRBD1 aligns across 8 bases. CDR3 size: 15 residues. V lost 2 bases and J lost 5; bases outside the gene matches: 7. Germline V gene lookup returns CDR1 SGHRS and CDR2 YFSETQ. Written as DNA, the CDR3 is TGCGCCAGCAGCTTAGGACAGGGCTTCGTAGATACGCAGTATTTT. Protein: CASSLGQGFVDTQYF.

The genes are TRBV5-6 and TRBJ1-5; D gene unclear. With 2 bases removed from V and 6 bases from J, the gap between germline ends came to 9 bases. Germline V CDR1 and CDR2: SGHDT, YYEEEE. The CDR3 sequence is 13 residues long. The CDR3 protein is CASSFESGQPQHF. CDR3 DNA: TGTGCCAGCAGCTTCGAGTCGGGTCAGCCCCAGCATTTT. The whole variable domain, filled in from reference TRBV5-6 and TRBJ1-5, reads DAGVTQSPTHLIKTRGQQVTLRCSPKSGHDTVSWYQQALGQGPQFIFQYYEEEERQRGNFPDRFSGHQFPNYSSELNVNALLLGDSALYLCASSFESGQPQHFGDGTRLSIL.

The chain is built from TRBV27 and TRBJ2-7; 9 bases line up with TRBD1. The CDR3 runs to 14 residues. The V gene's germline CDR1 is MNHEY and CDR2 SMNVEV (reference sequence). The J segment lost 3 bases and the V segment lost 4 bases, leaving 4 bases of the junction unmatched. The CDR3 sequence: CASSWGDRDYEQYF. CDR3 in DNA: TGTGCCAGCAGTTGGGGGGACAGGGACTACGAGCAGTACTTC.

This chain uses TRBV2 with TRBJ2-7; 14 bases line up with TRBD2. The CDR3 has 15 amino acids. The V segment lost 4 bases and the J segment 5 bases; nucleotides outside the gene matches: 4. From germline, CDR1 is SNHLY and CDR2 FYNNEI. CDR3: CASSGGLAGEHEQYF. CDR3 bases: TGTGCCAGCAGTGGGGGACTAGCGGGGGAGCACGAGCAGTACTTC.

This rearrangement joins TRBV6-2 or TRBV6-3 to TRBJ2-1; tentative D call: TRBD1 (5 bases). V dropped 3 bases and J dropped 7 bases, with 10 bases sitting between them. The CDR3 has 13 residues. The V gene's germline CDR1 is MNHEY and CDR2 SVGEGT. CDR3 DNA: TGTGCCAGCAGTTATTCCAGGGTTAATGAGCAGTTCTTC. Protein: CASSYSRVNEQFF.

The rearrangement uses TRBV20-1 and TRBJ2-7; D unresolved. Germline CDR1 and CDR2: DFQATT and SNEGSKA (reference sequence). CDR3 size: 11 residues. Trimming left V 3 bases short and J 3 bases short, with 6 bases between. The CDR3 DNA reads TGCAGTGCTAGTGTAATCTACGAGCAGTACTTC. Protein product: CSASVIYEQYF.

This rearrangement joins TRBV3-1 (or the pseudogene TRBV3-2) to TRBJ1-2; D unresolved. The germline gives CDR1 LGHDT, CDR2 YNNKEL (reference sequence). Deletions cut 3 bases from V and 2 bases from J, with 7 bases between. The CDR3 runs to 13 residues. CDR3 coding DNA: TGTGCCAGCAGCCAGCGCTGGAACTATGGCTACACCTTC. Amino acids: CASSQRWNYGYTF.

The chain links TRBV7-9 to TRBJ1-2; 7 bases map to TRBD1. V trimming: 2 bases; J trimming: 3 bases; junction bases outside the gene matches: 3. The V gene's germline CDR1 is SEHNR and CDR2 FQNEAQ (reference sequence). The CDR3 length is 14 residues. The CDR3 reads CASSLNRGDYGYTF. DNA for the CDR3: TGTGCCAGCAGCTTAAACAGGGGTGACTATGGCTACACCTTC.

The V call is TRBV27, the J call TRBJ2-7, with TRBD2 matching 12 bases. The CDR3 covers 14 residues. Germline trimming cut 5 bases from V and 4 bases from J; bases unmatched to any gene: 3. Germline lookup yields CDR1 MNHEY and CDR2 SMNVEV (reference sequence). The DNA for the CDR3 is TGTGCCAGCAGTCAAGGGACTAGCGGGTACGAGCAGTACTTC. This sequence encodes CASSQGTSGYEQYF.

The chain combines TRBV21-1 with TRBJ1-1; the tabulated D call, TRBD1, remains unverified against the DNA. TRBV21-1 is flagged as a pseudogene. CDR3 length: 17 amino acids. CDR3 DNA: TGTGCCAGCAGCACTAACAGATCCAGGGGTTTGGTCACTGAAGCTTTCTTT. It translates to CASSTNRSRGLVTEAFF.

The CDR3 DNA reads TGTGCCAGCAGCCCTCATAGCGGGCGAGCTGAGCAGTTCTTC. Translating gives CASSPHSGRAEQFF. The chain recombines TRBV9 with TRBJ2-1; the match to TRBD2 covers 7 bases. The CDR3 runs to 14 residues. Germline V CDR1 and CDR2: SGDLS, YYNGEE. Trimming at V came to 4 bases and at J to 9 bases, leaving 10 bases not matched to a gene.

V gene TRBV12-5 combines with J gene TRBJ1-5, with D unresolved. V gave up 6 bases and J gave up 5 bases, with 11 bases separating them. CDR1 is LGHNT, CDR2 FRNRAP, per germline. The CDR3 spans 13 residues. CDR3 sequence (DNA): TGTGCTAGTGGACTAGAAACTTATCAGCCCCAGCATTTT. This encodes CASGLETYQPQHF.

This chain connects TRBV7-9 to TRBJ2-7; weak D call: TRBD2 (5 bases). The CDR3 consists of 16 residues. CDR1 and CDR2 from the germline V gene are SEHNR and FQNEAQ (reference sequence). Trimming removed 5 bases from V and 5 bases from J, with 22 bases in between. The CDR3 loop reads CASSNLVSLRGHEQYF. CDR3 nucleotides: TGTGCCAGCAGCAATTTGGTGTCCCTCCGAGGGCACGAGCAGTACTTC.

The rearrangement uses TRBV14 and TRBJ1-2, with 7 bases that match TRBD1. The CDR3 spans 17 residues. The germline V gene encodes CDR1 SGHDN and CDR2 FVKESK. J was trimmed by 5 bases and V by 3 bases; bases with no gene match: 15. The CDR3: CASSHQSRGQALYGYTF. The CDR3 DNA sequence: TGTGCCAGCAGCCACCAATCCAGAGGACAGGCCCTGTATGGCTACACCTTC.

The rearrangement uses TRBV3-1 (or the pseudogene TRBV3-2) and TRBJ1-5; TRBD1 agrees at 7 bases. Looked up from germline, CDR1 is LGHDT and CDR2 is YNNKEL (reference sequence). The trim removed 4 bases at V and 0 bases at J, leaving 6 bases unmatched. The CDR3 runs 16 residues. This chain's CDR3 is CASSLGTAISNQPQHF. CDR3 sequence (DNA): TGTGCCAGCAGCCTCGGGACAGCCATTAGCAATCAGCCCCAGCATTTT.

The chain employs TRBV5-4 and TRBJ2-7, with 7 nucleotides matching TRBD1. The CDR3 is made up of 16 amino acids. The J segment lost 2 bases and the V segment lost 4 bases, leaving 12 bases of the junction unmatched. Germline lookup yields CDR1 SGHNT and CDR2 YYREEE (reference sequence). CDR3 region: CASSPGRTGIPYEQYF. The CDR3 DNA sequence: TGTGCCAGCAGCCCCGGACGGACAGGAATCCCCTACGAGCAGTACTTC.

V usage is TRBV29-1 and J usage is TRBJ2-5, with 7 bases fitting TRBD2. The J segment lost 2 bases and the V segment lost 7 bases, leaving 7 bases of the junction unmatched. There are 13 residues in the CDR3. Per the germline V gene, CDR1 is SQVTM and CDR2 is ANQGSEA. The CDR3 reads CSATGGGQETQYF. For the CDR3, the DNA is TGCAGCGCCACGGGAGGTGGACAAGAGACCCAGTACTTC.